The source of this TCR beta chain is a study of cytomegalovirus exposure and HLA in healthy donors. Study context: In an early release, HLA-typed donors contributed some 88 million unique TCR sequences. Study-wide findings and caveats: For TCR beta chains, V- and J-gene trimming was later linked to a missense DCLRE1C variant. The study put 150 to 200 TCR beta chains on its list as cytomegalovirus-associated.

The CDR3 length is 15 residues. From germline, CDR1 is LNHNV and CDR2 YYDKDF (reference sequence). V lost 5 bases to trimming and J lost 1 base; unmatched junction nucleotides: 4. Primers included in the PCR were 60 Vbeta and 13 Jbeta primers. Sequencing was performed with immunoSEQ multiplex PCR; in TCRdb, only in-frame clones are kept and a portion is missing. The sample comprises approximately 200,000 clones, about 86% of which are singletons, and roughly 2% rests with the top ten. On this clone itself: No antigen is known for it.

The sequencing sample was made of PBMCs. The chain employs TRBV15 and TRBJ2-3; TRBD2 matches 9 bases. The TCR sequence derives from a woman under 30 in good health and CMV-seropositive. This chain's CDR3 is CATSGVAGGTDTQYF. As DNA, the CDR3 is TGTGCCACCAGCGGCGTAGCGGGGGGCACAGATACGCAGTATTTT.